Included here is one T cell receptor beta chain sequence, with context. These data belong to a study of T cells in Graves' hyperthyroidism and ophthalmopathy. From germline, CDR1 is SGHTA and CDR2 FQGNSA. Germline trimming cut 1 base from V and 5 bases from J; bases unmatched to any gene: 6. The CDR3 has 16 residues. Authors of the study amplified TCR beta CDR3 regions from RNA transcripts. An initial round of RT-PCR targeting the TCR CDR3 relied on the HTBI primer set. TCRdb re-analysed the multiplex PCR reads in MiXCR, keeping a single row per CDR3 protein. Here the sample spans approximately 430,000 distinct CDR3 sequences, approximately 14% being singletons.

Sequenced: blood. The genes are TRBV7-2 and TRBJ2-2; 8 bases line up with TRBD2. This clonotype was obtained from a young man with Graves' ophthalmopathy. The chain's CDR3 is CASSLDGLAGTGELFF. CDR3 DNA: TGTGCCAGCAGCTTAGATGGATTAGCGGGGACCGGGGAGCTGTTTTTT.